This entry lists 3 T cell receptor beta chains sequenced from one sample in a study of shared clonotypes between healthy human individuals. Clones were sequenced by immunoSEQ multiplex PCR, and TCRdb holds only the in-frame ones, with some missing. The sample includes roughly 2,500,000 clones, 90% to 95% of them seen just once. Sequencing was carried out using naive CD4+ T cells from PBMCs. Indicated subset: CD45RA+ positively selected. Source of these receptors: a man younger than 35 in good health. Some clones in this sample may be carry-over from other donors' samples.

The CDR3 loop reads CASSPGTGRDGYTF. CDR3 nucleotides: TGTGCCAGCAGTCCGGGGACAGGACGGGACGGCTACACCTTC. The gene calls are TRBV27 and TRBJ1-2, with 8 bases matching TRBD1. The CDR3 runs 14 residues. Germline loops: CDR1 MNHEY, CDR2 SMNVEV (reference sequence). V was clipped by 5 bases and J by 8 bases; unmatched bases: 10.

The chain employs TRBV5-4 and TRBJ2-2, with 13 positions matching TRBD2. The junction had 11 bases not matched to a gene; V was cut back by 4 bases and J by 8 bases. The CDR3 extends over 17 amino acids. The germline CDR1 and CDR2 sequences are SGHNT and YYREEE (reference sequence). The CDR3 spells CASSPGTSGIQAGELFF. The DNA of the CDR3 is TGTGCCAGCAGCCCCGGGACTAGCGGGATTCAAGCGGGGGAGCTGTTTTTT. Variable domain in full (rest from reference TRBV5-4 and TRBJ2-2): ETGVTQSPTHLIKTRGQQVTLRCSSQSGHNTVSWYQQALGQGPQFIFQYYREEENGRGNFPPRFSGLQFPNYSSELNVNALELDDSALYLCASSPGTSGIQAGELFFGEGSRLTVL.

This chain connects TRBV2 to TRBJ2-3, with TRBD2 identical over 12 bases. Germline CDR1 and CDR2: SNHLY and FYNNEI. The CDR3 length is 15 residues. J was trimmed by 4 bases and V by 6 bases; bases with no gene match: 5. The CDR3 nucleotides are TGTGCCAGCAGCGGCCGACTAGCGGGGGCAGATACGCAGTATTTT. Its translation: CASSGRLAGADTQYF.